A selection of T cell receptor beta chains follows, all from one sample in a study of beta chain features in type 1 diabetes. Clones were read by immunoSEQ multiplex PCR, and TCRdb kept only the in-frame ones, dropping some. The table records some 23,000 clones, more than 65% of them present only once. The sample was stem cell memory CD4+ T cells from blood. Source of these receptors: a woman aged 35 to 49 with type 1 diabetes. CDR3s leave out the opening cysteine and the closing phenylalanine or tryptophan.

v_call	j_call	cdr3_aa
TRBV7-9	TRBJ1-5	ASSGRGNQPQH
TRBV5-6	TRBJ2-1	ASSLLLAGGGEQF
TRBV7-2	TRBJ1-5	ASSLAVNQPQH
TRBV6-6	TRBJ1-1	ASSYAGTGVTEAF
TRBV5-4	TRBJ2-3	ASSPLGLTDTQY
TRBV5-4	TRBJ1-1	ASSLLTGGEDTEAF
TRBV6-5	TRBJ1-1	ASSRDTEAF
TRBV10-3	TRBJ1-1	AISVRRYESSTEAF
TRBV7-3	TRBJ2-5	ASSFLRLTEGQY
TRBV13	TRBJ2-1	ASSFRLAGAGEQF
TRBV10-3	TRBJ2-1	AIRDNPGNEQF
TRBV6-6	TRBJ1-1	ASSSLTENTEAF
TRBV4-2	TRBJ1-2	ASSPYSDSNYGYT
TRBV11-3	TRBJ2-7	ASSLRQGYEQY
TRBV2	TRBJ2-5	ASGEVETQY
TRBV6-1	TRBJ1-3	ASSEGDSSGNTIY
TRBV9	TRBJ1-1	ASSVVEGRGTEAF